This entry describes one TCR beta chain. Its antigen remains unknown. The sample is drawn from a study of blood T cells in healthy people across ages. Study-wide points: Diversity figures derived from one million T cells were judged to underestimate the true value. CMV status of donors was not determined, possibly confounding expanded clonotype changes. A roughly linear fall in TCR beta diversity per million T cells was seen with increasing age.

It was with a sample-barcoded 5' primer and a J-beta primer mix that a second PCR of about 7 to 12 cycles was run. TCRdb reprocessed the 5' RACE reads via MiXCR and lists one record per CDR3 protein. The sample lists some 920,000 distinct CDR3 sequences, about 53% occurring once. This CDR3 is built from 13 residues. CDR1 and CDR2 from the germline V gene are LNHNV and YYDKDF (reference sequence). V shed 4 bases and J shed 5 bases, with 10 bases lying between them. This sequence originates from a woman in her sixties or seventies in good health. Sequenced sample: blood. The chain joins TRBV15 to TRBJ2-3; D possibly matches TRBD1 or TRBD2 (5 bases each). The CDR3 coding sequence is TGTGCCACCAGCAAACTAGGGGTAGATACGCAGTATTTT. Protein product: CATSKLGVDTQYF. Combining the CDR3 with reference TRBV15 and TRBJ2-3 gives the whole variable domain DAMVIQNPRYQVTQFGKPVTLSCSQTLNHNVMYWYQQKSSQAPKLLFHYYDKDFNNEADTPDNFQSRRPNTSFCFLDIRSPGLGDTAMYLCATSKLGVDTQYFGPGTRLTVL.